This note documents a single TCR beta chain sequence. What antigen it recognizes has not been identified. Within one base of it there is no much larger clone, and no base qualities were kept. This sample is part of a study of T cell responses to AZD1222 COVID-19 vaccine (dated by TCRdb to about 2021). Study-level background: AZD1222 recipients with second doses at about 4 weeks or about 12 weeks were pooled, because spike-specific TCR depth and breadth did not differ between schedules. A total of 233 trial participants underwent TCR sequencing, of whom 207 received two doses of AZD1222 and some 25 received two doses of the MenACWY control vaccine. Trial participants were enrolled by age into subgroups of 18-55, 56-69 and 70-plus years, and around 150, 28 and 57 TCR-sequenced participants, respectively, were included in these subgroups. Summary of the overall study and its limitations: Conclusions about previously exposed vaccinees are limited, since just 6 or 7 AZD1222 recipients were seropositive for SARS-CoV-2 at baseline. The 56-69-year group was small, and its depth increase did not reach significance, likely because of low power. Reportedly, almost half of the unique spike-specific TCRs recognized epitopes lying outside the regions that are mutated in the B.1.351 and B.1.1.7 variants. Vaccine-associated CD4 TCRs spanned the whole spike protein, with dominant responses in regions 160-218 and 743-854. Participants were mostly white British, with more females than males. The authors suggested clonal diversity may have been underestimated. After two AZD1222 doses, spike-specific TCR breadth and depth were significantly higher than at day 0 and than in MenACWY recipients. Because no samples from the day 14 peak response were available, repertoires could be characterized only after the peak T cell response.

V lost 1 base and J lost 3 bases; the stretch between them is 17 bases long. From cysteine to phenylalanine, the CDR3 is 16 amino acids long. Only the CDR3 portion is preserved as DNA: 48 bases, with reading frame beginning at the first base. CDR1 SGHRS and CDR2 YFSETQ are derived from the germline V gene. Explained via the paper, the time point label denotes: baseline before first vaccination. Samples from vaccinated people were obtained from the UK trials COV001 and COV002, which included a single-blind randomized controlled phase 2/3 trial of AZD1222 (ChAdOx1 nCoV-19) in healthy adults. For TCRbeta chain sequencing, PBMC samples from trial participants were taken at day 0 and at day 28 after the second dose. The CDR3 regions of human TCRbeta chains were subjected to immunosequencing. Per the authors' processing: TCRs in the repertoires were compared against a reference library of SARS-CoV-2-specific TCRs that had been generated with the MIRA antigen-specificity platform. Breadth was defined as the fraction of unique TCRs that were SARS-CoV-2-associated, and depth was defined as the fraction of total T cells that were SARS-CoV-2-associated. Each spike-specific TCR was assigned to its reactive spike region and to a CD4 or CD8 class using the MIRA data. Log10-transformed breadth and depth values were compared by one-way ANOVA with Sidak's multiple comparisons tests. What TCRdb holds here is the immuneACCESS table cut down to in-frame rearrangements. Part of the clones is not present; checked against another copy, under half of the missing clones reflect an unresolved V gene, and the others are unexplained. V and J calls and clone size follow that table, whereas D and trimming were derived from the DNA. For this sample the table gives about 140,000 clones, of which roughly 92% were detected only once. Of the sample, 5% falls within the top ten clones.

The sequencing here drew on peripheral blood, taken on day 0 of AZD1222 vaccination. This sequence originates from an adult in good health. The chain uses TRBV5-1 and TRBJ2-7; the D gene is perhaps TRBD2, from 6 matching bases. The CDR3 protein is CASSLTSGTAVYEQYF. The nucleotides are TGCGCCAGCAGCTTGACCTCCGGGACTGCCGTCTACGAGCAGTACTTC.